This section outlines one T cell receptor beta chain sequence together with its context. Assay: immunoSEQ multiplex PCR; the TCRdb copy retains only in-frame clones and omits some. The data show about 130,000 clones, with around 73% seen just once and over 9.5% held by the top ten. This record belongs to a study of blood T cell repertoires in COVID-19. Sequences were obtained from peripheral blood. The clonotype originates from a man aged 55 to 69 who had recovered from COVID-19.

The CDR3: CASSQTSGGPYEQYF. Here the CDR3 DNA reads TGTGCCAGCAGTCAGACTAGCGGGGGGCCATACGAGCAGTACTTC. The chain employs TRBV6-5 and TRBJ2-7; 13 nucleotides agree with TRBD2. The ends lost 5 bases at V and 4 bases at J; junction bases unmatched: 5. CDR1 is MNHEY and CDR2 is SVGAGI in the germline V gene. CDR3 length equals 15 residues.